These T cell receptor beta chains were read from a single sample in a study of blood T cell repertoires in COVID-19. Sequenced by immunoSEQ multiplex PCR; TCRdb stores in-frame clones only, minus some. The repertoire includes around 300,000 clones, around nine tenths of them detected once, and roughly 3% sits in the top ten. The sequencing sample was made of PBMCs or T cells enriched from blood (not recorded which). Receptors were obtained from a woman between 18 and 29 years old who had recovered from COVID-19. Both conserved end residues are part of each CDR3. The size of a clone is reported for some rows only, either as once, few or many, or as a class for expanded clones.

V gene: TRBV5-1; clone size: .; CDR3 protein: CASSSGGTAWNSPLHF
V gene: TRBV7-2; clone size: .; CDR3 protein: CASSLEGTVNEQYF
V gene: TRBV15; clone size: .; CDR3 protein: CATSRDGGESNTGELFF
V gene: TRBV7-2; clone size: .; CDR3 protein: CASSPWTASYEQYF
V gene: TRBV2; clone size: .; CDR3 protein: CASSERDTYNSPLHF
V gene: TRBV5-8; clone size: once; CDR3 protein: CASSYGTRETQYF
V gene: TRBV30; clone size: few; CDR3 protein: CAWSRPDTHSGNTIYF
V gene: TRBV7-8; clone size: once; CDR3 protein: CASSRERPGQGAGSPLHF
V gene: TRBV19; clone size: .; CDR3 protein: CASSHITGAENTDTQYF
V gene: TRBV7-9; clone size: .; CDR3 protein: CASSFPRSSQETQYF
V gene: TRBV5-4; clone size: .; CDR3 protein: CASRDFQGLAGGRETQYF
V gene: TRBV7-8; clone size: few; CDR3 protein: CASSLAYGGTGSNEKLFF
V gene: TRBV9; clone size: .; CDR3 protein: CASSGGGMGNQPQHF
V gene: TRBV7-2; clone size: .; CDR3 protein: CASSLRTASGNTIYF
V gene: TRBV6-5; clone size: .; CDR3 protein: CASSYSPGLGNTIYF
V gene: TRBV5-1; clone size: .; CDR3 protein: CASSFVGAINTEAFF
V gene: TRBV28; clone size: .; CDR3 protein: CASSLPRLAVSYEQYF
V gene: TRBV20-1; clone size: .; CDR3 protein: CSASRTGTGSGNTIYF
V gene: TRBV5-1; clone size: .; CDR3 protein: CASSSGQAMGGSNYGYTF
V gene: TRBV4-1; clone size: once; CDR3 protein: CASSQRPQGAGHEQYF
V gene: TRBV10-3; clone size: .; CDR3 protein: CAISESIVLGTTYEQYF
V gene: TRBV28; clone size: .; CDR3 protein: CASSPTRSSGNTIYF
V gene: TRBV19; clone size: .; CDR3 protein: CASSIGVQIHDTQYF
V gene: TRBV29-1; clone size: .; CDR3 protein: CSARQGRTDTQYF
V gene: TRBV6-5; clone size: .; CDR3 protein: CASSLQGGEKLFF
V gene: TRBV7-2; clone size: .; CDR3 protein: CASSFLGSYGYTF
V gene: TRBV9; clone size: .; CDR3 protein: CASSVITSGSLYNEQFF
V gene: TRBV12-3/TRBV12-4; clone size: .; CDR3 protein: CASSFQGNQPQHF
V gene: TRBV30; clone size: once; CDR3 protein: CAWSIQGSEQFF
V gene: TRBV5-1; clone size: few; CDR3 protein: CASSPAGQGMGELFF
V gene: TRBV18; clone size: .; CDR3 protein: CASSPDRSSYEQYF
V gene: TRBV9; clone size: .; CDR3 protein: CASSVGRLAGAKAYEQYF
V gene: TRBV29-1; clone size: .; CDR3 protein: CSVEEFGTGGDEKLFF
V gene: TRBV14; clone size: .; CDR3 protein: CASSQVGLRGGYTF
V gene: TRBV7-8; clone size: .; CDR3 protein: CASNQGRYPSNQPQHF
V gene: TRBV5-6; clone size: .; CDR3 protein: CASRARWTGFGYTF